These 5 T cell receptor beta chains were all obtained from the same sample, sequenced in a study of identical twins listed by TCRdb under 2016. To prepare the library, 5' RACE was applied. For sequencing, an Illumina HiSeq 2000 was employed. The public reads were run again by TCRdb, first through fastp at Q25 and then through MiXCR, and only productive beta chains were kept. Every distinct CDR3 protein forms one entry, paired with its most common genes and DNA. Recorded for this sample are 450,000 or so distinct CDR3 sequences; 13% to 15% of them occurred a single time. Together, the top ten hold about 0.54% of the sample. These same records also appear under a second study, on yellow fever vaccine responses in identical twins.

The sample comprised CD4+ T cells sorted from blood. The receptors were sampled from a woman aged 18-29 years in good health.

In nucleotides, the CDR3 is TGTGCCAGCAGTTTTGGGGGGGGTAACCAAGAGACCCAGTACTTC. Protein product: CASSFGGGNQETQYF. The chain employs TRBV28 and TRBJ2-5; 7 nucleotides agree with TRBD2. V shed 3 bases and J 0 bases; nucleotides not matched to a gene: 4. This CDR3 comprises 15 residues. Germline CDR1 MDHEN, CDR2 SYDVKM.

The chain uses TRBV19 and TRBJ2-5, with D tentatively TRBD1 (6 bases). V lost 5 bases and J 3 bases, leaving 16 bases between the germline ends. From germline, CDR1 is LNHDA and CDR2 SQIVND (reference sequence). The CDR3 covers 15 residues. CDR3 sequence: CASSVGGQIKETQYF. DNA of the CDR3: TGTGCCAGTAGTGTCGGCGGACAGATAAAAGAGACCCAGTACTTC.

The rearrangement joins TRBV2 to TRBJ2-7, with a tentative D call TRBD2 (6 bases). Trimming took 8 bases from V and 5 from J, leaving 16 bases between them. From germline, CDR1 is SNHLY and CDR2 FYNNEI. The CDR3 has 13 residues. CDR3 sequence: CASGGRGSHEQYF. Written as DNA, the CDR3 is TGTGCCAGCGGAGGGCGGGGATCCCACGAGCAGTACTTC.

The table lists this clonotype with many counts. The chain uses TRBV10-3 and TRBJ2-5, with 8 nucleotides matching TRBD1. CDR3 length: 14 amino acids. The V gene end was trimmed by 7 bases and the J gene end by 2 bases; junction bases not matched to a gene: 6. Germline CDR1 is ENHRY and CDR2 is SYGVKD. The CDR3 spells CAIKSGQGQETQYF. The CDR3, as DNA: TGTGCCATCAAGTCAGGACAGGGACAAGAGACCCAGTACTTC.

Only a few counts were recorded for this clonotype. The V gene is TRBV3-1, the J gene TRBJ2-5; D is unclear. The CDR3 extends over 14 amino acids. Germline lookup yields CDR1 LGHDT and CDR2 YNNKEL (reference sequence). Trimming cost V 0 bases and J 4 bases, with 9 bases left between them. The CDR3 is CASSQDGTGETQYF. The CDR3 bases are TGTGCCAGCAGCCAAGATGGCACCGGAGAGACCCAGTACTTC.